This entry describes one T cell receptor (beta chain). V shed 0 bases, J shed 3 bases, and the junction held 3 bases outside the gene matches. CDR1 and CDR2 from the germline V gene are SGDLS and YYNGEE. The CDR3 contains 16 residues. The data are from a study of blood T cell repertoires in COVID-19. The wider study: Collection of acute and convalescent COVID-19 samples took place in the United States, Italy and Spain. PBMCs, B-cell-depleted T cells, or T cells were the source of the cDNA or gDNA that made up the material.

As handled by the study authors: Nucleated cell counts were estimated from reference gene primer amplification. Assay: immunoSEQ multiplex PCR; the TCRdb copy retains only in-frame clones and omits some. V and J calls and clone size are those listed in that table; D and trimming were worked out from the DNA. The repertoire holds about 310,000 clones, with around 90% as singletons. Sequenced material: peripheral blood. The sequence was obtained from a man over 45 with active or convalescent COVID-19. The chain is built from TRBV9 and TRBJ2-2; 9 bases align to TRBD2. The CDR3 sequence: CASSVGGRAYTGELFF. In nucleotides, the CDR3 is TGTGCCAGCAGCGTAGGCGGGAGGGCTTACACCGGGGAGCTGTTTTTT.